This TCR beta chain was sequenced during a study of blood T cell repertoires in COVID-19 (dated by TCRdb to 2019 to 2021). A note on the overall study: Samples covering the acute and convalescent phases of COVID-19 were provided by collaborators in the United States, Italy and Spain. The samples were drawn from the first 160 participants of the ongoing ImmuneRACE study and from about 1,200 subjects provided by 6 global collaborators. Deeply sampled blood TCRbeta repertoires from subjects exposed to, actively infected with, or recovered from COVID-19 were included in the dataset. The material from the prospective study consisted of cDNA or gDNA derived from T cells, B-cell-depleted T cells, or PBMCs. Sample metadata almost always included a de-identified subject ID, COVID-19 status, age in years and sex. Where available, HLA class I and class II types were obtained from metadata supplied by the sample provider rather than from assay-based typing. The repertoires were made available in a free public database intended to serve as a resource for research on the immune response to SARS-CoV-2.

V is clipped by 0 bases and J by 4 bases, and the sequence between their germline boundaries is 12 bases long. The CDR3 numbers 15 residues from cysteine through phenylalanine. Just the 45-base CDR3 DNA is kept, in frame starting at base 1. From the germline V gene, CDR1 is SGHRS and CDR2 is YFSETQ. The collaborating institutions used their own protocols to collect whole blood in K2EDTA tubes. Collaborator samples were shipped for TCRbeta analysis as frozen whole blood, isolated PBMCs, or DNA extracted from either sample type. TCRbeta CDR3 regions were amplified from genomic DNA using the immunoSEQ Assay, a bias-controlled multiplex PCR. The original methods were these. Within the assay, amplification of reference gene primers was used to estimate how many nucleated cells each sample contained. To quantify the absolute abundance of each unique TCRbeta CDR3 rearrangement, sequence reads were collapsed and filtered. Productive Simpson clonality was computed per sample as the square root of Simpson's diversity index over productive rearrangements. TCRdb retrieved this table from immuneACCESS and kept in-frame rearrangements only. Not all clones are present; in checked studies, unresolved V genes account for under half, and no reason is known for the remainder. The V and J calls and clone size come from that table; D and trimming were worked out from the DNA. This sample is represented by about 35,000 clones; about 89% of them were singletons. Of the sample, 44% is held by the ten largest clones.

Beyond this particular receptor, the publication reports: The amount of clinical and demographic metadata varied by source and participant and was provided uncurated.

This clone was seen once. Its antigen is still unknown. No qualities accompany the bases; no much larger clone lies one base away. Recombination joined TRBV5-1 with TRBJ2-3; a tentative D call is TRBD2 (6 bases match). This TCR derives from a human donor in a cohort sampled during active COVID-19. The sample consisted of peripheral blood. The nucleotides read TGCGCCAGCAGCTTGGCTAGCGAATCCCCAGATACGCAGTATTTT. Translated, this is CASSLASESPDTQYF.